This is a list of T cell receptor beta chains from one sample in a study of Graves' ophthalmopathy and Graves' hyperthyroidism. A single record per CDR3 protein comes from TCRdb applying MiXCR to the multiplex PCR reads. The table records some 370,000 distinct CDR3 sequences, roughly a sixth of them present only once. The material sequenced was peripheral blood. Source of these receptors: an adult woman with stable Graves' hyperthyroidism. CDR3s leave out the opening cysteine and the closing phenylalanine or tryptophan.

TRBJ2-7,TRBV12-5,ASGSGTGLRNEQY
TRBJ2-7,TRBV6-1,ASSEGSGSGEQY
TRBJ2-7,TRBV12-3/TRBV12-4,ASTGTRPPYEQY
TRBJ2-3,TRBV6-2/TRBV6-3,ASGSAGRLAGTDTQY
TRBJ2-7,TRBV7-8,ASSFFYRDDEQY
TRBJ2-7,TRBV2,ASSAGEQY
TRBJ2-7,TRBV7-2,ASSLGDPATYEQY
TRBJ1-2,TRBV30,AWSVPGSGYT
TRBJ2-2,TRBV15,ATSRLVGTSDPGELF
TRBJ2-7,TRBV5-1,ASSIGTDQFYEQY
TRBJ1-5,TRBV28,ASSLTGLDQPQH
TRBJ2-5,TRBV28,ASSFSSAQETQY
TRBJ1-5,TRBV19,SSSIISQPQH
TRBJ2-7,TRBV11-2,ASSTLRGSHEQY
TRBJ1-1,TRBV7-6,ASSLVADPNTEAF
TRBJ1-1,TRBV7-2,ASSQWTGGVEAF
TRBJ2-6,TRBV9,ASSVLQGAGTGANVLT
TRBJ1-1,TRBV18,ASSPNPSGTEAF
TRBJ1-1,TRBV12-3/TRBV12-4,ASSMTANTEAF
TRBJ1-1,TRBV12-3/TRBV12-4,ASSFAGNTEAF
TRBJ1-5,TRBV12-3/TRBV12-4,ASSLRVQDQPQH
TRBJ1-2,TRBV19,ASKLGTGGGYGYT
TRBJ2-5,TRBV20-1,SARVGERGETQY
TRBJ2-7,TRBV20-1,SASDTGTGGEQY
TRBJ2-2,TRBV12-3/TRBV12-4,ASSYLQGGKAGELF
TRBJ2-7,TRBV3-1,ASSRWTGAHEQY
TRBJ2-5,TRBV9,ASSPDSYSETQY
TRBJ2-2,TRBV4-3,ASSQDHSPGSTGELF
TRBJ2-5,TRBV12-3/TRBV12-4,ASTRGRDGMSQY
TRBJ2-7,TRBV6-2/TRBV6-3,ASTGQGRNYEQY
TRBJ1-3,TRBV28,ASRPSTGVGNTIY
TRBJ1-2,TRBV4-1,ASSQGPRENYGYT
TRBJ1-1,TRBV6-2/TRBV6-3,ASSFTPSVSPSNTEAF
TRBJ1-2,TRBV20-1,SARPPSSNYGYT
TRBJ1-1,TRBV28,ASTLGGLYITEAF
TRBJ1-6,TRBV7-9,ASRDTGGSPLH
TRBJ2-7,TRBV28,ASSLLALRTYEQY
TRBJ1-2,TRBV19,ASTSSGTANYGYT
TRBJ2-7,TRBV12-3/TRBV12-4,ASKKGSGSSYEQY
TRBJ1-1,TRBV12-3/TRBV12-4,ASSLFQGSEAF
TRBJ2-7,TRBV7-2,ASSLGDNLYEQY
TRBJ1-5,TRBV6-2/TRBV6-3,ASSYGQLVQPQH
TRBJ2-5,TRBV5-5,ASSPVRGLSQETQY
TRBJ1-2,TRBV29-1,SGERGNYGYT